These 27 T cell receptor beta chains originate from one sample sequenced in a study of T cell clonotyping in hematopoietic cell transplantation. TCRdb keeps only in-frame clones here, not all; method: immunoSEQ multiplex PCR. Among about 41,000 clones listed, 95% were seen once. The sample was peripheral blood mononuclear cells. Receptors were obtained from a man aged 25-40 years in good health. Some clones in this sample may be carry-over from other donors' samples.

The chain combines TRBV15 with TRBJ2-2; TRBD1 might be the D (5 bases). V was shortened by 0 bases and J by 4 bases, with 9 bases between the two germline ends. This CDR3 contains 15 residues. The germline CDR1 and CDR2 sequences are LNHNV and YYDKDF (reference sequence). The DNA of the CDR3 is TGTGCCACCAGCAGAGATCTTCAGGGCACCGGGGAGCTGTTTTTT. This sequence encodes CATSRDLQGTGELFF.

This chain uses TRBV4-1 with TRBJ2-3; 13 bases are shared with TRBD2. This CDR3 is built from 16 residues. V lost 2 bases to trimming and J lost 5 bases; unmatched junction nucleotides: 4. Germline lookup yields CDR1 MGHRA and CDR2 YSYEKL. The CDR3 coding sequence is TGCGCCAGCAGCCAAACTAGCGGGGGGGCACAAGATACGCAGTATTTT. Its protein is CASSQTSGGAQDTQYF.

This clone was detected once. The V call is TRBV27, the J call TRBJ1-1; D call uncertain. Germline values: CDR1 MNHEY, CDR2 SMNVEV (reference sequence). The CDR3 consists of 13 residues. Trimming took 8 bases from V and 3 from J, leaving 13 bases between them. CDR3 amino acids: CASGWSGDTEAFF. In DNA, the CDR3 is TGTGCCAGCGGGTGGTCTGGGGACACTGAAGCTTTCTTT.

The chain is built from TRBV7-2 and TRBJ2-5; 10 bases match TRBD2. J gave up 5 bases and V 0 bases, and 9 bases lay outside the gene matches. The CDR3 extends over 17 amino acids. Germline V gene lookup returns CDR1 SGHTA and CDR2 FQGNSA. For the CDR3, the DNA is TGTGCCAGCAGCTTAGCGGGGAGGCTAGCGGGAGCGGAGACCCAGTACTTC. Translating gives CASSLAGRLAGAETQYF.

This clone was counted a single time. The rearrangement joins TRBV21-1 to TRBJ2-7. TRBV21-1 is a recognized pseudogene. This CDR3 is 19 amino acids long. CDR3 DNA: TGTGCCAGCAGCAATGGGGGTCGTAGGCTAGTCCCGTTGACTTACGAGCAGTACTTC. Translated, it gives CASSNGGRRLVPLTYEQYF.

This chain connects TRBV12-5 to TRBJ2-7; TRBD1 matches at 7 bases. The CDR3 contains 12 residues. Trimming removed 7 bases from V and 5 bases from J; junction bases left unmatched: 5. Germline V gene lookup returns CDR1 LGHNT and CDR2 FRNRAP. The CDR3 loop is CASDPTGNEQYF. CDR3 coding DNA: TGTGCTAGTGACCCGACAGGGAACGAGCAGTACTTC.

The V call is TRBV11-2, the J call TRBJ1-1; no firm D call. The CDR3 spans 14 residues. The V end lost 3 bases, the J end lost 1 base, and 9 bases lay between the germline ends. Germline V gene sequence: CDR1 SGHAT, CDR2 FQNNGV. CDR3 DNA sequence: TGTGCCAGCAGCTTGCGGCACCAGAACACTGAAGCTTTCTTT. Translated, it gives CASSLRHQNTEAFF. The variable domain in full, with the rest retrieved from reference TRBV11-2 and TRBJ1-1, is EAGVAQSPRYKIIEKRQSVAFWCNPISGHATLYWYQQILGQGPKLLIQFQNNGVVDDSQLPKDRFSAERLKGVDSTLKIQPAKLEDSAVYLCASSLRHQNTEAFFGQGTRLTVV.

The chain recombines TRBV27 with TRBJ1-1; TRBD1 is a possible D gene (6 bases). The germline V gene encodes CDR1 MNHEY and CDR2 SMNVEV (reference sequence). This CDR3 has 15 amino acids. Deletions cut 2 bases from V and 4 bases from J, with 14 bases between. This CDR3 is CASSLARGMGTEAFF. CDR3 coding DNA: TGTGCCAGCAGTTTAGCCAGGGGAATGGGCACTGAAGCTTTCTTT.

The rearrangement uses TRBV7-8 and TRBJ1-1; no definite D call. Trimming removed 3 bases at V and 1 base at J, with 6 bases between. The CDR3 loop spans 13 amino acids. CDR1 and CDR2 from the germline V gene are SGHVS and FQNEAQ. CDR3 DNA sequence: TGTGCCAGCAGCTTGACACCGAACACTGAAGCTTTCTTT. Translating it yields CASSLTPNTEAFF.

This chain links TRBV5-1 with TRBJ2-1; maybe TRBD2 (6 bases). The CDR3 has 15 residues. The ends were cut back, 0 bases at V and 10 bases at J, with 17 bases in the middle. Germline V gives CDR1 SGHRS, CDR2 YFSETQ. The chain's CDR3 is CASSLEAGTGREQFF. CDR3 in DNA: TGCGCCAGCAGCTTGGAGGCTGGGACTGGGAGGGAGCAGTTCTTC.

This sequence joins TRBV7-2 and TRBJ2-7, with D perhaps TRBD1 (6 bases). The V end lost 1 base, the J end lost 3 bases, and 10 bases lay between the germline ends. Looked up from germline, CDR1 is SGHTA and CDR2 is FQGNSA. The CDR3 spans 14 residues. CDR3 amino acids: CASSLGGHHYEQYF. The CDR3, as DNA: TGTGCCAGCAGCTTAGGGGGACACCACTACGAGCAGTACTTC.

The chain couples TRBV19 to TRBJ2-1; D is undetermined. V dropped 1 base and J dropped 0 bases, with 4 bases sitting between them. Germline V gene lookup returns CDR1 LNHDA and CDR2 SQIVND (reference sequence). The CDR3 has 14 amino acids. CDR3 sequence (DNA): TGTGCCAGTAGTATAGGCCCCTCCTACAATGAGCAGTTCTTC. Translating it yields CASSIGPSYNEQFF.

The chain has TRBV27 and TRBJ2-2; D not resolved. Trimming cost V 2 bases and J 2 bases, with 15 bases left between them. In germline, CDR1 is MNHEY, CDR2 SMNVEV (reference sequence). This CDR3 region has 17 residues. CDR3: CASSLDWSELNTGELFF. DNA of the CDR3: TGTGCCAGCAGTTTAGATTGGTCAGAGCTTAACACCGGGGAGCTGTTTTTT.

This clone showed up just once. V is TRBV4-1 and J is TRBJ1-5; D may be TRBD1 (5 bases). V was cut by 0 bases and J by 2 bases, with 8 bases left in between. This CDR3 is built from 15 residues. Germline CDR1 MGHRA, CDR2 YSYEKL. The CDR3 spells CASSQDLTGNQPQHF. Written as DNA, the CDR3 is TGCGCCAGCAGCCAAGATCTGACAGGCAATCAGCCCCAGCATTTT.

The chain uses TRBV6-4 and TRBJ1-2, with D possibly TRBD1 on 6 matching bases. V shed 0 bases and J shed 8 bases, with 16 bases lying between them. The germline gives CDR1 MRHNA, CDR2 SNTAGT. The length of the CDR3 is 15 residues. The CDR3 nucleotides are TGTGCCAGCAGTGACTCGGGATTTACAGGGACGGGCTACACCTTC. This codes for CASSDSGFTGTGYTF.

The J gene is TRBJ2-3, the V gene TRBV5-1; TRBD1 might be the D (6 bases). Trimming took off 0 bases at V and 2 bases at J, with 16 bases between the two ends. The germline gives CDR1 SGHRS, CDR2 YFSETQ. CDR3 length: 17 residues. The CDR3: CASSLALSAGDTDTQYF. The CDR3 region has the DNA TGCGCCAGCAGCTTGGCCCTTAGCGCAGGGGACACAGATACGCAGTATTTT.

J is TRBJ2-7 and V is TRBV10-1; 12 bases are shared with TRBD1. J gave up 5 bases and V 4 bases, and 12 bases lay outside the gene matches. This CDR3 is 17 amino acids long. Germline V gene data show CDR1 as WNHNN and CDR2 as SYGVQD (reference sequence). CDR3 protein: CASSGSGTGGEVDEQYF. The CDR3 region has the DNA TGCGCCAGCAGTGGGTCCGGGACAGGGGGCGAAGTCGACGAGCAGTACTTC.

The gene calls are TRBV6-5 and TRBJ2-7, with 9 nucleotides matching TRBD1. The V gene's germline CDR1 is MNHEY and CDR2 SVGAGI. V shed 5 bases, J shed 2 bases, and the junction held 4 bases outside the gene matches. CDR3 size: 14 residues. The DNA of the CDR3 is TGTGCCAGCAGTCGACAGGGGGGCCCCTACGAGCAGTACTTC. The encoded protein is CASSRQGGPYEQYF.

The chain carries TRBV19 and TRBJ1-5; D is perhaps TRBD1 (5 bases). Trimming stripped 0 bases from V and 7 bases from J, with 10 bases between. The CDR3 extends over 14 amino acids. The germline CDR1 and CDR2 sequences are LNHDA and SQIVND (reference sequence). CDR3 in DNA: TGTGCCAGTAGTATAGATGGGGCCAGACAGCCCCAGCATTTT. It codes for CASSIDGARQPQHF.

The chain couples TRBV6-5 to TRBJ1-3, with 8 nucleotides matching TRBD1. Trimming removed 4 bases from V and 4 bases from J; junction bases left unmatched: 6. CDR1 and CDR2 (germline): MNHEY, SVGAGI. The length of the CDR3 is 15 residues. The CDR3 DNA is TGTGCCAGCAGTTCAGGGGGCGCCCCCGGAAACACCATATATTTT. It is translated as CASSSGGAPGNTIYF.

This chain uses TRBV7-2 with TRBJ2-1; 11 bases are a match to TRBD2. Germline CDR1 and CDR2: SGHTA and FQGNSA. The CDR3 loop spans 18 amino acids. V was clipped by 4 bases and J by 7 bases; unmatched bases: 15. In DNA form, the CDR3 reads TGTGCCAGCAGCTCCACCCCATTTAGCGGGAGGGTGGCGAATGAGCAGTTCTTC. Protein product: CASSSTPFSGRVANEQFF.

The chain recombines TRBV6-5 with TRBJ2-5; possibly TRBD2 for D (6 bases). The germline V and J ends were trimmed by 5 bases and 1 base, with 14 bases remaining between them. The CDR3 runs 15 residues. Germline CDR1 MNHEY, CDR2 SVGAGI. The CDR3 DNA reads TGTGCCAGCAGTCGTGGTGTGGGGGGCCAAGAGACCCAGTACTTC. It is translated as CASSRGVGGQETQYF.

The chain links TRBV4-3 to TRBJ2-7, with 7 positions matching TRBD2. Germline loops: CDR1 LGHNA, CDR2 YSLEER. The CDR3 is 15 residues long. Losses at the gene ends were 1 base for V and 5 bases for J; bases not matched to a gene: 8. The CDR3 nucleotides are TGCGCCAGCAGCCAAGGGGGAGGGGCAGGAAACGAGCAGTACTTC. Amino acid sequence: CASSQGGGAGNEQYF.

DNA for the CDR3: TGTGCCAGCAGTGAATGGGGTATTAACACTGAAGCTTTCTTT. The encoded protein is CASSEWGINTEAFF. The rearrangement joins TRBV2 to TRBJ1-1; no reliable D call. Germline CDR1 and CDR2: SNHLY and FYNNEI. The CDR3 length is 14 residues. Trimming left V 2 bases short and J 2 bases short, with 9 bases between.

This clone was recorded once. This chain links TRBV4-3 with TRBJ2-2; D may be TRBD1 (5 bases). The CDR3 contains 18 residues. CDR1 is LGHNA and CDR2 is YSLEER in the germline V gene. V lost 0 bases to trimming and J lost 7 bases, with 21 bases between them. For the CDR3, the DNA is TGCGCCAGCAGCCAAGATAGGACGAAAGGGGTCCGTGGCGGGGAGCTGTTTTTT. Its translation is CASSQDRTKGVRGGELFF.

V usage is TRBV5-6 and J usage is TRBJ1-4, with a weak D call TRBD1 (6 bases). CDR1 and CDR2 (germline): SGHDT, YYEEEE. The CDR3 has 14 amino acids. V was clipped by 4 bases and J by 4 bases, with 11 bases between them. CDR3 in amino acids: CASSIGQNNEKLFF. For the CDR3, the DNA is TGTGCCAGCAGCATAGGACAGAATAATGAAAAACTGTTTTTT. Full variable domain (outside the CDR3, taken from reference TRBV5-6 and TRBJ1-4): DAGVTQSPTHLIKTRGQQVTLRCSPKSGHDTVSWYQQALGQGPQFIFQYYEEEERQRGNFPDRFSGHQFPNYSSELNVNALLLGDSALYLCASSIGQNNEKLFFGSGTQLSVL.

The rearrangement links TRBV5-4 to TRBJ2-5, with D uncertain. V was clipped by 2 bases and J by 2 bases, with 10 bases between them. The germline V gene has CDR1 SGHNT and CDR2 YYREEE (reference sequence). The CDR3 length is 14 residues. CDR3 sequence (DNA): TGTGCCAGCAGCTTTCGAGGTTTTCAAGAGACCCAGTACTTC. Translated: CASSFRGFQETQYF.